These T cell receptor beta chains were read from a single sample in a study of T cells after yellow fever vaccination. From the 5' RACE reads, TCRdb called clonotypes with MiXCR, one entry per CDR3 protein. The sample carries hundreds of thousands of distinct CDR3 sequences, 9% to 15% recorded once. The sequenced sample was PBMCs, obtained on the day of the yellow fever booster vaccination. All receptors derive from a man younger than 40 who received the YFV17D yellow fever vaccine. Each CDR3 is given with its conserved first and last residue. A D gene is named only where the DNA matches it firmly. Not all rows give a size; the values are once, few, many and, for expanded clones, a class.

. | . | TRBJ2-2 | TRBV10-2 | CASLGDMNTGELFF | TGCGCCAGCTTAGGGGATATGAACACCGGGGAGCTGTTTTTT
. | TRBD2 | TRBJ2-7 | TRBV5-5 | CASSFEMRAGHYEQYF | TGTGCCAGCAGCTTTGAAATGCGAGCGGGGCACTACGAGCAGTACTTC
many | TRBD2 | TRBJ2-3 | TRBV11-2 | CASSLLAGAVSTDTQYF | TGTGCCAGCAGCTTACTTGCGGGAGCTGTGAGCACAGATACGCAGTATTTT
. | . | TRBJ2-5 | TRBV5-1 | CASSLVSAQETQYF | TGCGCCAGCAGCTTGGTGTCAGCCCAAGAGACCCAGTACTTC
few | TRBD2 | TRBJ2-5 | TRBV29-1 | CSVEGGRGIQETQYF | TGCAGCGTTGAAGGCGGGAGAGGAATCCAAGAGACCCAGTACTTC
few | TRBD2 | TRBJ2-7 | TRBV7-6 | CASSFLTSGYEQYF | TGTGCCAGCAGCTTCCTAACTAGCGGCTACGAGCAGTACTTC
. | . | TRBJ2-6 | TRBV4-3 | CASSQEWIPGSTGANVLTF | TGCGCCAGCAGCCAAGAATGGATCCCCGGCTCGACTGGGGCCAACGTCCTGACTTTC
. | . | TRBJ1-3 | TRBV20-1 | CSATPGGTIYF | TGCAGCGCAACACCGGGGGGCACCATATATTTT
many | TRBD2 | TRBJ2-5 | TRBV4-3 | CASSQGPGLAGGVFQETQYF | TGCGCCAGCAGCCAAGGACCGGGACTAGCGGGAGGCGTATTCCAAGAGACCCAGTACTTC
few | . | TRBJ1-1 | TRBV20-1 | CSATWDINTEAFF | TGCAGTGCCACCTGGGATATAAACACTGAAGCTTTCTTT
few | . | TRBJ2-7 | TRBV6-1 | CASSMTTGPYEQYF | TGTGCCAGCAGCATGACCACCGGGCCCTACGAGCAGTACTTC
few | . | TRBJ2-5 | TRBV19 | CASSSQGADQETQYF | TGTGCCAGTAGTTCCCAAGGTGCGGACCAAGAGACCCAGTACTTC
many | . | TRBJ2-1 | TRBV5-6 | CASSFLVGGEQFF | TGTGCCAGCAGCTTCCTTGTAGGGGGTGAGCAGTTCTTC
. | . | TRBJ1-2 | TRBV5-4 | CASSGGPGENYGYTF | TGTGCCAGCAGCGGGGGGCCGGGAGAAAACTATGGCTACACCTTC